This T cell receptor (beta chain) stems from a study of beta chain features in type 1 diabetes. This clone occurred a few times. Its antigen is not identified. Broader study findings: Sequencing used cDNA, and cells with high TCR expression could therefore be over-represented. The study found moderately but significantly shorter TCRB CDR3s in all four CD4+ subsets of Type 1 diabetes patients. Fewer junction insertions and more nucleotide deletions appeared in type 1 diabetes patients. Patients showed naive, central memory and Treg TCRB repertoires that appeared more similar than those of healthy donors.

The V and J ends lost 3 bases and 4 bases respectively, with 9 bases between them. The CDR3 runs 13 residues. Germline CDR1 and CDR2: KGHSH and LQKENI. Expressed TCRB transcripts were sequenced because the isolated RNA had all been reverse transcribed beforehand. Produced via immunoSEQ multiplex PCR; TCRdb's table is partial and in-frame only. This table has about 650,000 clones, 9.5% to 15% appearing once. Sequencing was performed on naive CD4+ T cells from blood. This TCR was recovered from a man aged 30 to 39 with type 1 diabetes. The chain couples TRBV18 to TRBJ2-5; D not certain. CDR3 sequence (DNA): TGTGCCAGCTCACCTAGCTTTGGAGAGACCCAGTACTTC. Residues: CASSPSFGETQYF.